This TCR beta chain was found in a study of identifying expanded T cells in peripheral blood. General observations from the study: Clone count variance between roughly 2-week samples rose with total template count. Differentially abundant clones: 0.95 to 1.5 between replicates, just under 17 at around 14 days, approximately 19 at four.

No infections or other immune events were documented during collection. Sequencing used immunoSEQ multiplex PCR; TCRdb keeps in-frame clones, though not all of them. The table includes about 54,000 clones, approximately 90% detected once. The germline V gene has CDR1 MDHEN and CDR2 SYDVKM. V lost 4 bases and J 8 bases, leaving 6 bases between the germline ends. The CDR3 is 11 amino acids. Note on this clone: Its antigen is still unknown.

Sequenced sample: blood. The chain recombines TRBV28 with TRBJ2-4; D gene unclear. This TCR was recovered from a person between 18 and 75 years old in good health. The CDR3 here is CASSSAYIQYF. CDR3 sequence (DNA): TGTGCCAGCAGTTCAGCGTACATTCAGTACTTC.